This T cell receptor (beta chain) derives from a study of T cells in tuberculosis. Looking at the study overall: Sequenced TCRs come from CD1B-GMM tetramer-binding T cells.

Sequencing was performed with immunoSEQ multiplex PCR; in TCRdb, only in-frame clones are kept and a portion is missing. The sample holds about 32,000 clones, 94% seen once. Concerning this clone itself: What it binds is not known.

General study findings and limits: Active tuberculosis cases were adults; controls were adolescents. Active tuberculosis patients had shorter CDR3-alpha; the beta difference was nonsignificant.

Adolescents were screened for latent TB by skin test and IGRA. The length of the CDR3 is 12 residues. The germline V gene has CDR1 SNHLY and CDR2 FYNNEI. V shed 9 bases and J 6 bases; nucleotides not matched to a gene: 6. Sequencing input: PBMCs. This chain links TRBV2 with TRBJ2-7; 9 bases align to TRBD1. The sequence came from a donor aged 10-29 years with latent tuberculosis or without tuberculosis infection. This chain's CDR3 is CARGTGTPEQYF. The CDR3 DNA reads as TGTGCCAGGGGGACAGGGACCCCCGAGCAGTACTTC.